The T cell receptor (beta chain) under discussion was sequenced for a study of T cell responses to AZD1222 COVID-19 vaccine. Here immunoSEQ multiplex PCR was the method, and the copy in TCRdb shows in-frame clones only, minus some. The table records roughly 100,000 clones, roughly 89% of them present only once. Germline trimming cut 5 bases from V and 7 bases from J; bases unmatched to any gene: 5. Germline V gene data show CDR1 as SGHRS and CDR2 as YFSETQ. This CDR3 is 13 amino acids long. The sequencing here drew on peripheral blood, taken 28 days after the second AZD1222 dose. The clonotype comes from an adult who received the AZD1222 COVID-19 vaccine. The J gene is TRBJ2-2, the V gene TRBV5-1; TRBD1 agrees at 7 bases. The CDR3 reads CASRTQGFGELFF. The CDR3 nucleotides are TGCGCCAGCAGAACACAGGGGTTCGGGGAGCTGTTTTTT.